This TCR beta chain originates from a study of cytomegalovirus exposure and HLA in healthy donors (dated by TCRdb to 2017 to 2019). Regarding the study in general: An earlier analysis of about 530 of the donors reported 276 Gb of sequence data and around 110 million unique TCR beta sequences obtained from approximately 180 million T cells. An early release covering roughly 600 HLA-typed donors comprised 300 to 350 gigabases of sequencing data and around 86 million unique TCR sequences. Of the roughly 400 genotyped donors, over 70% fell in the genetic ancestry cluster associated with self-reported Caucasian donors. The aim of the study was to test whether cataloging public T cell receptors could identify signatures of past pathogen exposure. The study profiled the T cell repertoires of approximately 700 subjects by immunosequencing and related them to cytomegalovirus serostatus. In addition to the first cohort of 666 subjects, a separate validation cohort of 120 different subjects was used. High-throughput TCR immunosequencing, statistical association of individual TCRs with disease status, and machine learning were combined to predict cytomegalovirus infection status. In a later analysis, previously published TCR beta repertoires from 670 or so donors were re-analyzed and high-resolution HLA genotyping was added so that TCR occurrence patterns could be studied. Rather than using new phenotypic data, the later analysis identified candidate immune exposures from TCR beta sequences and from how often those sequences occurred across donors. An earlier analysis of more than 450 of the donors used high-throughput TCR beta sequencing to judge whether each TCR beta V gene segment behaved as functional or pseudogenic. Alongside the repertoire data, information on donor age, sex, ethnicity and CMV serostatus was compiled. A later genetic analysis took genome-wide SNP genotypes for about 60% of the roughly 670 donors and used that subset as a discovery cohort. Every discovery cohort repertoire had been produced on one sequencing platform. Class I and class II HLA loci were covered by the typing at four-digit resolution. Typing coverage varied by locus: roughly 629-640 donors for A, B, C, DRB1 and DQB1; roughly 500 for DQA1; about 590 for DPA1; approximately 490 for DPB1. Because of strong linkage in the cohort, roughly five DR-DQ haplotypes were treated as single units for association and clustering. Among about 370 genotyped donors of the cohort, an average of around 250,000 unique TCR beta nucleotide sequences was sequenced per donor, of which about 19% were non-productive. Overall results and qualifications from the work: Some 15 rarely observed V segments, including chromosome 9 orphons, were excluded from the earlier analysis of about 610 of the donors because counts were too low. The classifier was reported to diagnose cytomegalovirus status with high specificity and sensitivity in both the original and validation cohorts. In the study, around 150 TCR beta chains were listed as associated with cytomegalovirus. Broadly in line with IMGT annotations, most TCR beta V segments showed up in productive rearrangements about 87% or about 30% of the time in an earlier analysis of 587 of the donors. In a later genetic analysis, fewer N-insertions in productive TCRs were reported among donors in an Asian-associated ancestry cluster than the roughly 700-donor mean. Several of the top co-occurrence clusters appeared to be linked to parvovirus B19, influenza, CMV and Epstein-Barr virus, according to a later analysis. In vitro tests confirmed that a few of the cytomegalovirus-associated TCR beta chains recognize cytomegalovirus antigens. Some IMGT-functional V segments, including TRBV6-2 and TRBV6-3, could not be told apart with the 87-base-pair reads, so those segments were excluded. Across donors, most TCR sequences were observed very rarely, whereas some public TCRs were present in many individuals. Correlated functional status among segregating V segments might be attributable to linkage disequilibrium, but an unknown experimental factor could not be ruled out. According to the authors, the approach could potentially be generalized to other disease states and immunological phenotypes. A later analysis associated 16,951 TCR beta sequences with specific HLA alleles at a false discovery rate of 0.05. Assigning TCR associations to individual alleles was difficult when HLA alleles, especially DR and DQ, strongly co-occurred. HLA typing was unavailable for some donors at each locus, so association tests used only the typed subset. Most CMV-associated TCR beta chains appeared to be HLA-restricted in a later analysis, and the HLA associations seemed to be driven largely by CMV exposure. A cluster of highly shared sequence variants was judged likely to represent a technical artifact of the sequencing pipeline. According to a later analysis, TCR association rates differed among HLA loci, with DRB1 alleles showing the most associated TCRs and HLA-C alleles showing the fewest. For the cohort, immune exposure information was limited to CMV serostatus. In a later analysis, HLA-associated TCR beta chains were found to be more clonally expanded and to have lower generation probabilities than equally common non-associated chains. A later genetic analysis associated a missense DCLRE1C variant with V-gene and J-gene trimming of TCR beta chains, and an independent cohort replicated the association. Roughly uniform sequencing depth across donors was assumed in presence/absence analyses, although this assumption may not hold. A further reported finding was that TCR beta sequences accurately predicted the HLA-A and HLA-B alleles for most subjects in the first cohort. In this cohort, only TCR beta chains were sequenced, and detectable features were limited by the absence of alpha or paired-chain data.

The cohort was made up of 666 healthy bone marrow donors. At the time of sampling, every cohort member was nominally healthy, though immune exposures that went unrecorded were likely present. The donor was CMV seronegative and was included in the group of around 320 seronegative cohort members. Every donor gave a peripheral blood sample, and the peripheral blood mononuclear cells from that sample were used for TCR beta sequencing. Genomic DNA extraction from the blood cell samples was performed with the Qiagen DNeasy Blood Extraction Kit. The CDR3 spans 12 residues, from the cysteine through the phenylalanine. Only CDR3 DNA remains: 36 bases, in frame from the first base. This clone was found once. Its recognized antigen is unknown. The input lacks base qualities; no much larger clone sits a single base away. The library was produced with the immunoSEQ multiplex PCR assay. A mixture of 60 forward primers for TCR Vbeta segments and 13 reverse primers for TCR Jbeta segments was used in the multiplex PCR. The CDR3 region of rearranged TCR beta genes was amplified from genomic DNA by a multiplex PCR assay. On the Illumina HiSeq System, the amplified TCR beta libraries were sequenced as 87-base-pair reads. The study's processing was this. A later analysis counted about 80 million unique TCR beta chains across the 666 repertoires, and 10 million to 12 million of these chains were shared by at least two donors. Raw reads were error-corrected and collapsed into unique sequences by a nearest-neighbor algorithm in which closely related sequences were merged to remove PCR and sequencing errors. Alignment of CDR3 sequences to IMGT reference sequences was used to assign V, D and J gene segments. For a sequence to be retained, at least a six-nucleotide match to both a V gene segment and a J gene segment was required. A rearrangement was called productive if the CDR3 had no stop codons and remained in frame with V and J, and every other rearrangement was called non-productive. Following IMGT convention, CDR3 was defined as the stretch from the second conserved V-encoded cysteine to the conserved J-encoded phenylalanine. In an earlier analysis of more than 550 of the donors, sequences lacking an unambiguous match to a single V gene segment were excluded. An earlier analysis of 587 of the donors classified V segments as functional when productive rearrangements were above 56.7% and as segregating when the standard deviation between donors was above 5%. A statistical classification framework was developed to diagnose cytomegalovirus status using the catalog of TCR beta chain sequences. A later analysis assigned V and J genes by comparing TCR nucleotide sequences with IMGT/GENE-DB human TR gene sequences. A later analysis assigned CDR3 sequences and most-parsimonious VDJ recombination scenarios with the TCRdist pipeline. In a later analysis, each TCR beta chain was defined by its CDR3 amino acid sequence together with its V-gene family, and reads without a unique V-gene family were excluded. In a later analysis, 450 to 600 highly shared, low-generation-probability nucleotide sequences were removed to address suspected cross-contamination and a sequencing artifact. For each public chain, a later analysis derived a clonal expansion index from normalized ranks of inferred template counts within each repertoire. Generation probabilities in a later analysis came from a VDJ recombination model fitted to out-of-frame rearrangements, and those results were checked against IGoR. Hypergeometric tests were used in a later analysis to score TCR-TCR, TCR-HLA and TCR-CMV co-occurrence, with a repertoire-size bias correction applied to the TCR pairs. False discovery rates were estimated in a later analysis by permuting HLA or CMV assignments 20 times. A later analysis grouped co-occurring TCRs with DBSCAN, adding TCRdist sequence similarity when clustering within HLA-allele-positive subsets. Repertoires with fewer than 30,000 or more than 120,000 public chains were left out of co-occurrence clustering, as were four to six repertoires with anomalous nucleotide sharing. TCRdb obtained this table from immuneACCESS and retained in-frame rearrangements with V and J assigned. These tables miss some clones; where compared with another copy, unresolved V genes account for less than half of the shortfall, and the remainder is unexplained. D and trimming were read from the DNA, whereas the V and J calls and clone size are those reported in that table. The table for this sample lists just over 95,000 clones; roughly 71% of them were counted only once. The ten largest clones represent 4.5% to 5% of the sample.

Recombination linked TRBV21-1 to TRBJ2-7; no DNA check was done on the table's D call, TRBD1. TRBV21-1 is reported as a pseudogene. The source of this sequence is a middle-aged woman in good health and CMV-seronegative. Material for sequencing was PBMCs. The bases read TGTGCCAGCAGCAACGACACCTACGAGCAGTACTTC. Translated, this gives CASSNDTYEQYF.